Sequencing of this T cell receptor beta chain was carried out in a study of regulatory T cells in long-lasting Graves disease. Study results and limitations: Small sample size may have lowered accuracy.

The length of the CDR3 is 15 residues. V shed 6 bases and J 2 bases; nucleotides not matched to a gene: 6. The V gene's germline CDR1 is MNHNS and CDR2 SASEGT. Time point specified: newly diagnosed GD, antithyroid drugs for less than 3 months. After RNA was extracted from PBMCs, the TCR library was made from it. Investigators prepared the TCR beta libraries by applying iRepertoire HTBI primers and Arm-PCR of CDR3 regions. From the multiplex PCR reads, TCRdb called clonotypes with MiXCR, one entry per CDR3 protein. The sample carries about 560,000 distinct CDR3 sequences, about 16% recorded once. This clonotype was counted at least ten times. Its cognate antigen is unknown. Separately, the same data were catalogued under a study of T cells in Graves' hyperthyroidism and ophthalmopathy. That report adds: HTBI primers were the set used in a first-round RT-PCR of the TCR CDR3. Most thyroid clonotypes that were expanded above 0.001 also turned up in blood.

The sequence derives from a man younger than 30 with Graves disease. Source: peripheral blood mononuclear cells (PBMCs), taken at new diagnosis, from a patient treated with antithyroid drugs. The gene calls are TRBV6-1 and TRBJ2-1; 8 bases align to TRBD2. Written as DNA, the CDR3 is TGTGCCAGCAGCGCCGGGACTAGACCCTACAATGAGCAGTTCTTC. This encodes CASSAGTRPYNEQFF.